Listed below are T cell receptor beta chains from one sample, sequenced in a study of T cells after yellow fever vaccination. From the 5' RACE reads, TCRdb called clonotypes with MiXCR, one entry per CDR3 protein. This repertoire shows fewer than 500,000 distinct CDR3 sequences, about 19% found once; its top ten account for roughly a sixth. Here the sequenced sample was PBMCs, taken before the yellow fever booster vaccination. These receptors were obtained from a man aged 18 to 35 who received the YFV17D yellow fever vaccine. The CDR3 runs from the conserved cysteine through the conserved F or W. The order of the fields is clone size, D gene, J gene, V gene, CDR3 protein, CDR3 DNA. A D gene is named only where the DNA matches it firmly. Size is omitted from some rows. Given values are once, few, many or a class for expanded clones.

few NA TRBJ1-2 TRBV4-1 CASSIERTADGYTF TGCGCCAGCAGCATCGAGAGGACAGCGGATGGCTACACCTTC
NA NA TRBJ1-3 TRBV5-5 CASSSRQLGNTIYF TGTGCCAGCAGCTCAAGACAGCTTGGAAACACCATATATTTT
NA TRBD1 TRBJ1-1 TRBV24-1 CATSDSPTGPNTEAFF TGTGCCACCAGTGATTCGCCGACAGGGCCGAACACTGAAGCTTTCTTT
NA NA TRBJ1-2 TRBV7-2 CASSLVRGVGYGYTF TGTGCCAGCAGCTTAGTCCGGGGCGTCGGCTATGGCTACACCTTC
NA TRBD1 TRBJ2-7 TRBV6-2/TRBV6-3 CASSPAGDRFNEQYF TGTGCCAGCAGTCCGGCTGGGGACAGGTTCAACGAGCAGTACTTC
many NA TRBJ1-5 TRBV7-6 CASSSLGQPQHF TGTGCCAGCAGCTCCCTGGGTCAGCCCCAGCATTTT
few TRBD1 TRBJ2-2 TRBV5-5 CASSIQGASTNTGELFF TGTGCCAGCAGCATACAGGGGGCCTCAACGAACACCGGGGAGCTGTTTTTT
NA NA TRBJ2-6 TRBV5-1 CASSLFTDTSGANVLTF TGCGCCAGCAGCTTGTTTACCGACACCTCTGGGGCCAACGTCCTGACTTTC
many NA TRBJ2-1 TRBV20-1 CSAISNEQFF TGCAGTGCTATTTCCAATGAGCAGTTCTTC
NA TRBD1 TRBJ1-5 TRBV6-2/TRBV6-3 CASSYGQGYQPQHF TGTGCCAGCAGTTACGGACAGGGATATCAGCCCCAGCATTTT
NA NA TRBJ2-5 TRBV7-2 CASSLRRPETQYF TGTGCCAGCAGCTTACGACGGCCAGAGACCCAGTACTTC
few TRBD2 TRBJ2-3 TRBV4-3 CASSRVAGGPNTQYF TGCGCCAGCAGCCGGGTAGCGGGGGGGCCAAATACGCAGTATTTT
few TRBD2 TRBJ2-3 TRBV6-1 CASTTSSTDTQYF TGTGCCAGCACGACTAGCAGCACAGATACGCAGTATTTT
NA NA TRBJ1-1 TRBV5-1 CASSSATDAAKAFF TGCGCCAGCAGCTCCGCGACCGATGCTGCGAAAGCTTTCTTT
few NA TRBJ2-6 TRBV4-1 CASGPVSGANVLTF TGCGCCAGCGGTCCCGTCTCTGGGGCCAACGTCCTGACTTTC
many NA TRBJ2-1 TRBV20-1 CSARDLAGPYNEQFF TGCAGTGCTAGAGATTTGGCGGGGCCCTACAATGAGCAGTTCTTC
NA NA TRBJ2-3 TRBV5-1 CASSLLREDTQYF TGCGCCAGCAGCTTGTTGAGGGAAGATACGCAGTATTTT
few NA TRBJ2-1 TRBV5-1 CASREMGLPADEQFF TGCGCCAGTAGAGAGATGGGACTGCCAGCGGATGAGCAGTTCTTC
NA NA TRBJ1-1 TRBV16 CASSLYQRAEAFF TGTGCCAGCAGCTTATACCAGCGGGCTGAAGCTTTCTTT
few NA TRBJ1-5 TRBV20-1 CSARDSGTVSNQPQHF TGCAGTGCTAGAGATTCTGGGACGGTAAGCAATCAGCCCCAGCATTTT
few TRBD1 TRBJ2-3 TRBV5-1 CASSLAGQGTTDTQYF TGCGCCAGCAGCTTGGCCGGACAGGGGACCACAGATACGCAGTATTTT
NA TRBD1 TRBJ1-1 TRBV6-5 CASRVQGYTEAFF TGTGCCAGCAGGGTACAGGGGTACACTGAAGCTTTCTTT
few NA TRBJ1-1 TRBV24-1 CATRRGAGDTEAFF TGTGCCACCAGACGCGGGGCGGGGGACACTGAAGCTTTCTTT
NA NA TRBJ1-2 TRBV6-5 CASRTPQVPYGYTF TGTGCCAGCAGGACTCCACAGGTCCCCTATGGCTACACCTTC
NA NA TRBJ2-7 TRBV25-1 CASLGPGRYEQYF TGTGCCAGCTTGGGACCAGGGCGCTACGAGCAGTACTTC
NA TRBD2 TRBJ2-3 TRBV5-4 CASSVTSGGTDTQYF TGTGCCAGCAGCGTGACTAGCGGGGGGACAGATACGCAGTATTTT
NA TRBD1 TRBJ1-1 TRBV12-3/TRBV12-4 CATGVTEAFF TGTGCGACAGGGGTCACTGAAGCTTTCTTT
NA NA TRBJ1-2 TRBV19 CASSTPQGNYGYTF TGTGCCAGTAGTACTCCTCAGGGGAACTATGGCTACACCTTC
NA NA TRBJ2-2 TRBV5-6 CASSLTGSESGLFF TGTGCCAGCAGCTTGACGGGCAGTGAGTCGGGGCTGTTTTTT
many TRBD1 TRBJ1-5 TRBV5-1 CASSSTGDQPQHF TGCGCCAGCAGCTCGACAGGGGATCAGCCCCAGCATTTT
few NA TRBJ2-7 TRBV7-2 CASSSRETYEQYF TGTGCCAGCAGCTCGCGGGAAACCTACGAGCAGTACTTC
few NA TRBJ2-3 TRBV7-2 CASSLEGIPSTDTQYF TGTGCCAGCAGCTTAGAGGGTATCCCTAGCACAGATACGCAGTATTTT
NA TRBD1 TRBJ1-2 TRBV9 CASSVGTGGDGYTF TGTGCCAGCAGCGTAGGGACAGGGGGTGATGGCTACACCTTC
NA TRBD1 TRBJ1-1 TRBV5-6 CASSQTGKTEAFF TGTGCCAGCAGCCAGACAGGGAAGACTGAAGCTTTCTTT
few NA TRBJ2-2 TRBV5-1 CASSLAGTPDGELFF TGCGCCAGCAGCTTGGCTGGGACTCCGGACGGGGAGCTGTTTTTT
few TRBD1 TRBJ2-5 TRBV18 CASSESTGGRETQYF TGTGCCAGCTCAGAATCGACAGGGGGCAGGGAGACCCAGTACTTC
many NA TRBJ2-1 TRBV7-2 CASSLAGNNEQFF TGTGCCAGCAGCTTAGCTGGGAACAATGAGCAGTTCTTC
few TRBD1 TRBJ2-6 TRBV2 CASRNRGSGANVLTF TGTGCCAGCAGAAACAGGGGGTCTGGGGCCAACGTCCTGACTTTC
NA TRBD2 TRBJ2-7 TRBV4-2 CASSRGLAATYEQYF TGTGCCAGCAGCCGAGGACTAGCGGCTACCTACGAGCAGTACTTC
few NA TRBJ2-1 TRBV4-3 CASSQDSWSSYNEQFF TGCGCCAGCAGCCAAGATTCCTGGAGCTCCTACAATGAGCAGTTCTTC
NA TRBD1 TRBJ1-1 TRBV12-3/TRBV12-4 CASRAGQSNTEAFF TGTGCCAGCAGAGCGGGACAGTCGAACACTGAAGCTTTCTTT
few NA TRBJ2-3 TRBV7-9 CASSSNSADTQYF TGTGCCAGCAGTAGCAACAGCGCAGATACGCAGTATTTT
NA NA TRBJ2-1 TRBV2 CASTGGISYNEQFF TGTGCCAGCACGGGGGGCATCTCCTACAATGAGCAGTTCTTC
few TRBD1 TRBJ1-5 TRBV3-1 CASSQGETGYQPQHF TGTGCCAGCAGCCAAGGGGAGACAGGGTATCAGCCCCAGCATTTT
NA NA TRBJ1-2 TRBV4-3 CASSLGTSQKRAIYGYTF TGCGCCAGCAGCCTTGGGACTTCCCAAAAGAGGGCTATCTATGGCTACACCTTC
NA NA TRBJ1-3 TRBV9 CASSLTPGARGSGNTIYF TGTGCCAGCAGCCTCACACCGGGGGCGCGCGGATCTGGAAACACCATATATTTT
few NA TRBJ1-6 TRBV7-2 CASSLGLLRHRDSPLHF TGTGCCAGCAGCTTAGGTCTCCTAAGACATCGGGATTCACCCCTCCACTTT
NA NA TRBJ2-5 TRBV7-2 CASSLGPSGRETQYF TGTGCCAGCAGCTTAGGACCTTCTGGACGGGAGACCCAGTACTTC
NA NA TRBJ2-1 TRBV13 CASSSAGDGDTYNEQFF TGTGCCAGCAGCTCCGCTGGGGACGGGGATACCTACAATGAGCAGTTCTTC
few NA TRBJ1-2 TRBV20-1 CSARAPANYGYTF TGCAGTGCTAGAGCCCCCGCTAACTATGGCTACACCTTC
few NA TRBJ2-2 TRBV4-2 CASSQDRLSTGELFF TGTGCCAGCAGCCAAGACAGGTTATCCACCGGGGAGCTGTTTTTT
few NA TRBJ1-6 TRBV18 CASSPAGYSPLHF TGTGCCAGCTCACCAGCGGGGTATTCACCCCTCCACTTT
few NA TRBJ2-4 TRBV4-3 CASSRSSDTNIQYF TGCGCCAGCAGCAGGAGTAGCGATACCAACATTCAGTACTTC
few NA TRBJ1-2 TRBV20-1 CSAGLGGDGYTF TGCAGTGCTGGCCTGGGGGGCGATGGCTACACCTTC
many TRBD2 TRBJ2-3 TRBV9 CASSPGAGETDTQYF TGTGCCAGCAGCCCCGGCGCGGGGGAAACAGATACGCAGTATTTT
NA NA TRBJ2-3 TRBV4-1 CASSRGPGTSSSTDTQYF TGCGCCAGCAGCCGAGGCCCCGGGACCTCCTCTAGCACAGATACGCAGTATTTT
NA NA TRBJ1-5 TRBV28 CASSWVSNQPQHF TGTGCCAGCAGTTGGGTTAGCAATCAGCCCCAGCATTTT
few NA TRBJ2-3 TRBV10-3 CAITPGTGTDTQYF TGTGCCATCACCCCTGGAACAGGCACAGATACGCAGTATTTT
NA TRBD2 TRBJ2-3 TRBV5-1 CASRGTRVTDTQYF TGCGCCAGCAGAGGGACTAGGGTCACAGATACGCAGTATTTT